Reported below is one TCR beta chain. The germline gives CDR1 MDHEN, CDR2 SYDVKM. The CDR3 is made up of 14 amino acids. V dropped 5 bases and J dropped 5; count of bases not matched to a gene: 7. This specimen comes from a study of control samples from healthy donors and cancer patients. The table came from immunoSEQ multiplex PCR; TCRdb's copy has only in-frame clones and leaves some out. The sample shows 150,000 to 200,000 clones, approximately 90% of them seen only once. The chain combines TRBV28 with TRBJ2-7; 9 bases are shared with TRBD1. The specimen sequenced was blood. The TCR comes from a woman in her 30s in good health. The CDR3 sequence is CASSVTGGMNEQYF. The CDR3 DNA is TGTGCCAGCAGTGTGACAGGGGGAATGAACGAGCAGTACTTC.